Following are 13 T cell receptor beta chains from one sample sequenced in a study of CD8 T cells in ankylosing spondylitis (dated 2017 in TCRdb). The library was produced with 5' RACE. The instrument given in TCRdb is Illumina HiSeq 2500. Starting from the raw public reads, TCRdb applied fastp trimming at Q25, assembled clones with MiXCR and retained in-frame beta chains. Entries that share a CDR3 protein sequence are merged under the most common genes and DNA. The sample records 300,000 to 350,000 distinct CDR3 sequences, around a tenth of which are singletons. Of the sample, around 10% falls within the top ten clones. Sequenced sample: blood, either unsorted or a sorted T cell fraction (not recorded which). Receptors were obtained from a female donor with ankylosing spondylitis or in good health (not recorded which).

This clonotype was detected many times. This sequence joins TRBV27 and TRBJ2-1, with D perhaps given as TRBD1 or TRBD2 (5 bases each). V was pared by 8 bases and J by 1 base, with 6 bases between. Germline CDR1 is MNHEY and CDR2 is SMNVEV (reference sequence). CDR3 length equals 12 residues. The CDR3 reads CASGGSYNEQFF. In DNA, the CDR3 is TGTGCCAGCGGGGGTTCCTACAATGAGCAGTTCTTC.

This clonotype was detected many times. The gene calls are TRBV5-5 and TRBJ2-1, with 10 bases fitting TRBD2. In germline, CDR1 is SGHKS, CDR2 YYEKEE (reference sequence). This CDR3 has 16 residues. J gave up 3 bases and V 1 base, and 4 bases lay outside the gene matches. CDR3 bases: TGTGCCAGCAGCTTGTTTGGGACTAGCGTCTACAATGAGCAGTTCTTC. It codes for CASSLFGTSVYNEQFF.

This clonotype was recorded at least ten times. The chain employs TRBV29-1 and TRBJ1-2, with no clear D. Trimming shortened V by 6 bases and J by 5 bases, and 13 bases separated the two germline ends. This CDR3 comprises 12 residues. Germline V gives CDR1 SQVTM, CDR2 ANQGSEA. CDR3 DNA sequence: TGCAGCGTCAAAGTCTCTTATTATGGCTACACCTTC. Protein product: CSVKVSYYGYTF. Full variable domain (outside the CDR3, taken from reference TRBV29-1 and TRBJ1-2): SAVISQKPSRDICQRGTSLTIQCQVDSQVTMMFWYRQQPGQSLTLIATANQGSEATYESGFVIDKFPISRPNLTFSTLTVSNMSPEDSSIYLCSVKVSYYGYTFGSGTRLTVV.

This rearrangement joins TRBV6-1 to TRBJ2-1; D not certain. The CDR3 is made up of 14 amino acids. V lost 1 base and J lost 9, with 13 bases in between. CDR1 and CDR2 (germline): MNHNS, SASEGT. The CDR3 nucleotides read TGTGCCAGCAGTGAAGACCAAATCCCCCCTGAGCAGTTCTTC. This encodes CASSEDQIPPEQFF.

This clonotype was seen at least ten times. This chain links TRBV7-9 with TRBJ1-2; D unclear. The V gene lost 4 bases and the J gene lost 6 bases, with 12 bases spanning the gap. The germline V gene encodes CDR1 SEHNR and CDR2 FQNEAQ (reference sequence). The CDR3 has 13 amino acids. The CDR3 nucleotides read TGTGCCAGCAGCTCCGCGGGGTCTAATGGCTACACCTTC. It codes for CASSSAGSNGYTF.

This clonotype has a count of ten or more. The chain uses TRBV4-2 and TRBJ2-7; TRBD1 matches at 9 bases. J lost 6 bases, V lost 3 bases, and 6 bases had no gene match. Germline values: CDR1 LGHNA, CDR2 YNFKEQ. This CDR3 region has 14 residues. The CDR3 coding sequence is TGTGCCAGCAGCCATCCCGGGACAGGGTCCGAGCAGTACTTC. Its translation is CASSHPGTGSEQYF.

The chain employs TRBV18 and TRBJ2-1, with 11 bases fitting TRBD2. The CDR3 runs to 16 residues. After removal of 0 bases from V and 4 bases from J, the junction contained 2 bases not matched to a gene. CDR1 KGHSH and CDR2 LQKENI come from the germline V gene. This CDR3 reads CASSPPGLAAYNEQFF. Written as DNA, the CDR3 is TGTGCCAGCTCACCACCGGGACTAGCGGCATACAATGAGCAGTTCTTC.

This clonotype was found many times. The gene calls are TRBV5-1 and TRBJ1-2, with 9 bases aligning to TRBD1. Germline CDR1 is SGHRS and CDR2 is YFSETQ. V shed 0 bases, J shed 7 bases, and the junction held 4 bases outside the gene matches. The length of the CDR3 is 14 residues. CDR3 loop: CASSLAGQGSGYTF. CDR3 sequence (DNA): TGCGCCAGCAGCTTGGCTGGACAGGGGTCTGGCTACACCTTC.

This clonotype was recorded many times. V gene TRBV5-1 combines with J gene TRBJ1-2; D is uncertain. The CDR3 extends over 14 amino acids. The germline CDR1 and CDR2 sequences are SGHRS and YFSETQ. Trimming removed 3 bases from V and 3 bases from J, with 12 bases in between. The CDR3 spells CASSWSDGDYGYTF. The CDR3 bases are TGCGCCAGCAGCTGGTCGGACGGCGACTATGGCTACACCTTC.

This clonotype came up many times. The CDR3 loop is CASSSGTVTNEKLFF. The CDR3 bases are TGTGCCAGCAGTTCCGGGACAGTTACTAATGAAAAACTGTTTTTT. The gene calls are TRBV12-3 or TRBV12-4 and TRBJ1-4; 7 bases line up with TRBD1. The CDR3 loop spans 15 amino acids. The J segment lost 2 bases and the V segment lost 4 bases, leaving 4 bases of the junction unmatched.

This clonotype was observed a few times. The chain joins TRBV19 to TRBJ2-5; D gene ambiguous. Trimming shortened V by 6 bases and J by 5 bases, and 16 bases separated the two germline ends. Germline CDR1 and CDR2: LNHDA and SQIVND (reference sequence). The CDR3 covers 14 residues. CDR3: CASSPPGRWETQYF. CDR3 sequence (DNA): TGTGCCAGTAGCCCTCCCGGACGCTGGGAGACCCAGTACTTC.

The table lists this clonotype with many counts. The chain joins TRBV20-1 to TRBJ2-3, with 8 nucleotides matching TRBD2. The CDR3 covers 13 residues. V trimming: 7 bases; J trimming: 4 bases; junction bases outside the gene matches: 7. CDR1 is DFQATT, CDR2 SNEGSKA, per germline (reference sequence). The CDR3, as DNA: TGCAGTGTACCGGGGGGGCGGGCAGATACGCAGTATTTT. This sequence encodes CSVPGGRADTQYF.

A few counts support this clonotype. V usage is TRBV28 and J usage is TRBJ1-3; the D is unclear. Germline CDR1 and CDR2: MDHEN and SYDVKM. The V gene lost 5 bases and the J gene lost 1 base, with 15 bases spanning the gap. This CDR3 has 16 residues. The CDR3 here is CASSPLTVISGNTIYF. CDR3 sequence (DNA): TGTGCCAGCAGTCCCCTGACGGTGATATCTGGAAACACCATATATTTT.